This TCR beta chain was sequenced in a study of blood T cells in healthy people across ages. The CDR3 extends over 15 amino acids. PCR was performed a second time for about 7 to 12 cycles using a sample-barcoded 5' primer and a J-beta primer mix. TCRdb independently ran MiXCR on the 5' RACE reads; one entry per CDR3 protein. The sample lists 780,000 or so distinct CDR3 sequences, just under 25% occurring once. Another study also made use of these data, one on T cells of mothers and their children. This second report adds: The authors used all extracted RNA for cDNA synthesis, at about 1.6 ug per 15 ul. Second-PCR amplification with M1S added sample barcodes and 2-4 random nucleotides. Versus unrelated pairs, overlap was slightly higher in related mother-child pairs, without reaching significance.

The chain carries TRBV12-3 or TRBV12-4 and TRBJ2-5, with 9 bases lining up with TRBD1. The DNA end is a closer match to TRBJ2-7, so the J assignment may be wrong. What was sequenced was blood. This clonotype was sampled from a boy between 10 and 17 years old in good health. The CDR3 coding sequence is TGTGCCAGCAGTCAACGAGGGACAGGGATAAGCGAGCAGTACTTC. Translating it yields CASSQRGTGISEQYF.